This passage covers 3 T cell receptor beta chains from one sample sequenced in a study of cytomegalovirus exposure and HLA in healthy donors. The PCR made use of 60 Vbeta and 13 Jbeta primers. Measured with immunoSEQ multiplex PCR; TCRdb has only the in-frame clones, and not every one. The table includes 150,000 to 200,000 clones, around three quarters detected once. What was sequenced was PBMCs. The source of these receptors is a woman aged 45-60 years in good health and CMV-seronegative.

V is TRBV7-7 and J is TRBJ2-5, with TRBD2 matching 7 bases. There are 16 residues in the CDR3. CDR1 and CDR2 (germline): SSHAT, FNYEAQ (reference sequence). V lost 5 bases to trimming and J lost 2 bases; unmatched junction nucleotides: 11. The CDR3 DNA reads TGTGCCAGCAGCCTAAATTCTGGCGGGGGTCAAGAGACCCAGTACTTC. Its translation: CASSLNSGGGQETQYF.

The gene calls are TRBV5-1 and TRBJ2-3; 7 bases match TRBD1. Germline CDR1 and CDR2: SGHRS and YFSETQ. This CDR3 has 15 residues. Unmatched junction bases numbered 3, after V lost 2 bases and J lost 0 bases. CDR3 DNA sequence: TGCGCCAGCAGCTTCCGGGACAGTAGCACAGATACGCAGTATTTT. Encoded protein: CASSFRDSSTDTQYF.

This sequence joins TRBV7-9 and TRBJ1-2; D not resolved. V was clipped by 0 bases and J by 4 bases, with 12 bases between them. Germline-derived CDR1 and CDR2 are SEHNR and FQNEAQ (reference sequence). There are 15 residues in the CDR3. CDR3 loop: CASSLAGGTLYGYTF. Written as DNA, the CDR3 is TGTGCCAGCAGCTTAGCGGGAGGAACTCTCTATGGCTACACCTTC.